The T cell receptor beta chain described here comes from a study of TIL therapy for anti-PD-1-resistant metastatic lung cancer. The immunoSEQ assay was v3. Only in-frame clones appear in the TCRdb table, and some are missing; sequencing was by immunoSEQ multiplex PCR. In the table there are just over 25,000 clones, approximately 72% of which are singletons. CDR3 length: 14 amino acids. The ends lost 6 bases at V and 1 base at J; junction bases unmatched: 2. The V gene's germline CDR1 is SGHAT and CDR2 FQNNGV. The time point here: pre-treatment sample, taken before nivolumab and TIL therapy. Pleural nodules or supraclavicular lymph nodes made up most of the excised metastases sampled.

The sequences come from tumor tissue, collected at baseline. This receptor was obtained from a person aged 25 to 85 with non-small cell lung cancer. The V and J genes are TRBV11-2 and TRBJ2-3, with 9 bases lining up with TRBD2. The chain's CDR3 is CASRPSGGTDTQYF. As DNA, the CDR3 is TGTGCCAGCAGGCCTAGCGGGGGCACAGATACGCAGTATTTT.